This T cell receptor beta chain appears in the sequencing data of a study of response to subunit inactivated influenza vaccine. The study, taken as a whole, reports: Only a handful of new T cells, the authors suggested, are recruited with each seasonal influenza vaccination.

TCRdb recomputed calls from the RT-PCR reads with MiXCR, one row per CDR3 protein. This table holds around 520,000 distinct CDR3 sequences, 25% found once. V lost 3 bases, J lost 4 bases, and 10 bases lay in between. In germline, CDR1 is WSHSY, CDR2 SAAADI. The length of the CDR3 is 14 residues. Comments on this clonotype: As yet, its antigen is unknown.

The chain employs TRBV10-2 and TRBJ1-5; D remains unclear. Sequences were derived from CD4+ T cells sorted from PBMCs, sampled around 5 days after vaccination. This receptor was identified in a man aged 45-65 years who received an inactivated influenza vaccine. The CDR3 here is CASSDRSANQPQHF. CDR3 coding DNA: TGCGCCAGCAGTGATAGGTCCGCAAATCAGCCCCAGCATTTT.